This TCR beta chain appears in the sequencing data of a study of blood T cells in healthy people across ages. Next came a second PCR, run for roughly 6 to 11 cycles, which used a sample-barcoded 5' primer along with a J-beta primer mix. Every cDNA molecule carried a tag from a template-switch adaptor bearing 12 random nucleotides. TCRdb re-called the 5' RACE reads through MiXCR, storing one row per CDR3 protein. This table holds 1.5 million or so distinct CDR3 sequences, 40% to 50% found once. From germline, CDR1 is SGHRS and CDR2 YFSETQ. This CDR3 comprises 12 residues. V lost 5 bases to trimming and J lost 13 bases, with 16 bases between them. Points from the study as a whole: A strong correlation was found between TCR beta diversity and the percentage of naive T cells. The fall in TCR beta diversity per million T cells was roughly linear with age.

Worth noting for this clonotype: Its antigen is not identified.

Every donor gave around 10 milliliters of peripheral blood. The specimen sequenced was blood. The sequence was obtained from a woman between 18 and 29 years old in good health. The rearrangement links TRBV5-1 to TRBJ2-4; D unclear. This CDR3 is CASSSGAYGQYF. DNA for the CDR3: TGCGCCAGCAGTTCGGGTGCCTACGGGCAGTACTTC.